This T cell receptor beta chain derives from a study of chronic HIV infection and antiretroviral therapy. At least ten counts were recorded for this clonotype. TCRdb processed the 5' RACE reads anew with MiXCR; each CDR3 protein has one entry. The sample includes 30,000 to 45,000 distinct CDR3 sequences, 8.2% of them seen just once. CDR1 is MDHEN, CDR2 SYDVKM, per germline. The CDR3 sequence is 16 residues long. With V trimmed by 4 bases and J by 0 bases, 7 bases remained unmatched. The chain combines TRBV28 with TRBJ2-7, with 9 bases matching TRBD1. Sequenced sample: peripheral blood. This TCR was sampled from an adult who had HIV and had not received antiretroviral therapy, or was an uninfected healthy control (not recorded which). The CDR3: CASSSGPGQGSYEQYF. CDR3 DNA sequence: TGTGCCAGCAGTTCGGGACCGGGACAGGGCTCCTACGAGCAGTACTTC.